A single sample is the source of the 31 T cell receptor beta chains below, sequenced in a study of cytomegalovirus exposure and HLA in healthy donors. The PCR was carried out with 60 Vbeta primers and 13 Jbeta primers. Measured with immunoSEQ multiplex PCR; TCRdb has only the in-frame clones, and not every one. This repertoire shows 85,000 to 100,000 clones, 79% found once; its top ten account for about 3.8%. The sequencing sample was made of PBMCs. The origin of the receptors is a middle-aged woman in good health and CMV-seronegative.

The sample holds a few counts of this clone. The chain has TRBV28 and TRBJ2-5; D may be TRBD2 (5 bases). Germline V lookup: CDR1 MDHEN, CDR2 SYDVKM. V dropped 6 bases and J dropped 2 bases, with 13 bases sitting between them. The CDR3 covers 14 residues. CDR3 bases: TGTGCCAGCAGACCCGGACTTATACAAGAGACCCAGTACTTC. Its protein product is CASRPGLIQETQYF.

The gene calls are TRBV7-2 and TRBJ2-5; 10 bases match TRBD2. The CDR3 extends over 17 amino acids. Trimming removed 2 bases from V and 6 bases from J; junction bases left unmatched: 12. Germline-derived CDR1 and CDR2 are SGHTA and FQGNSA. CDR3 region: CASSLLMQRGGLKTQYF. DNA for the CDR3: TGTGCCAGCAGCTTACTTATGCAGCGGGGGGGCCTAAAGACCCAGTACTTC.

This clone appeared once. This CDR3 is CASSLGGPGANVLTF. The CDR3 bases are TGTGCCAGCAGCTTAGGGGGGCCAGGGGCCAACGTCCTGACTTTC. This rearrangement joins TRBV7-6 to TRBJ2-6, with D possibly being TRBD1 (6 bases). The CDR3 consists of 15 residues. Germline V gene lookup returns CDR1 SGHVS and CDR2 FNYEAQ. The V end was cut by 1 base, the J end by 4 bases, with 8 bases between.

In DNA, the CDR3 is TGTGCCAGCAGTTTGAGAGGGGGTCGCACTGAAGCTTTCTTT. This codes for CASSLRGGRTEAFF. The chain is built from TRBV28 and TRBJ1-1; TRBD1 is a possible D gene (6 bases). V lost 3 bases and J 4 bases, leaving 12 bases between the germline ends. CDR3 size: 14 residues. Germline-derived CDR1 and CDR2 are MDHEN and SYDVKM.

The chain carries TRBV28 and TRBJ1-2; D is undetermined. Germline V gives CDR1 MDHEN, CDR2 SYDVKM. V lost 5 bases, J lost 0 bases, and 7 bases lay in between. The length of the CDR3 is 13 residues. DNA of the CDR3: TGTGCCAGCAGTACTACGGCTAACTATGGCTACACCTTC. This translates into CASSTTANYGYTF.

V gene TRBV19 combines with J gene TRBJ1-5; unclear D gene. V lost 6 bases and J 3 bases, leaving 6 bases between the germline ends. CDR1 LNHDA and CDR2 SQIVND come from the germline V gene (reference sequence). CDR3 length: 12 residues. The CDR3 region is CASRGNNQPQHF. DNA of the CDR3: TGTGCCAGTAGGGGCAACAATCAGCCCCAGCATTTT.

This chain connects TRBV5-5 to TRBJ1-2; 10 bases fit TRBD1. Germline lookup yields CDR1 SGHKS and CDR2 YYEKEE (reference sequence). The V segment lost 2 bases and the J segment 3 bases; nucleotides outside the gene matches: 4. The CDR3 runs to 15 residues. The DNA of the CDR3 is TGTGCCAGCAGCTTCATGACAGGGGGCCACTATGGCTACACCTTC. The encoded protein is CASSFMTGGHYGYTF. Filled out from reference TRBV5-5 and TRBJ1-2, the complete variable domain reads DAGVTQSPTHLIKTRGQQVTLRCSPISGHKSVSWYQQVLGQGPQFIFQYYEKEERGRGNFPDRFSARQFPNYSSELNVNALLLGDSALYLCASSFMTGGHYGYTFGSGTRLTVV.

This clone was observed a handful of times. This chain links TRBV4-3 with TRBJ1-5; D uncertain. With 1 base removed from V and 9 bases from J, the gap between germline ends came to 13 bases. This CDR3 region has 14 residues. Germline CDR1 reads LGHNA; CDR2 reads YSLEER. CDR3 region: CASSQAPGDRPQHF. The CDR3 DNA is TGCGCCAGCAGCCAAGCCCCTGGAGATCGGCCCCAGCATTTT.

This chain connects TRBV18 to TRBJ1-1, with D perhaps TRBD1 (6 bases). V was shortened by 1 base and J by 5 bases, with 20 bases between the two germline ends. Germline values: CDR1 KGHSH, CDR2 LQKENI. CDR3 length: 17 residues. CDR3 nucleotide sequence: TGTGCCAGCTCACCACAAATGGTAGGGGGAAGTGGTACTGAAGCTTTCTTT. Translating gives CASSPQMVGGSGTEAFF.

Points on this clone: A read error may account for a junction end that differs from germline. The V gene is TRBV6-5, the J gene TRBJ1-6, with D unclear. The CDR3 has 16 residues. Germline V gene sequence: CDR1 MNHEY, CDR2 SVGAGI. Here the CDR3 DNA reads TGTGCCAGCAGTTACTCACGGGGTTCCTATAATTCACCCCTCAACTTT. Protein sequence: CASSYSRGSYNSPLNF.

This chain links TRBV6-6 with TRBJ2-1; no clear D gene. Trimming removed 2 bases at V and 10 bases at J, with 6 bases between. This CDR3 is 11 amino acids long. CDR1 and CDR2 (germline): MNHNY, SVGAGI (reference sequence). The CDR3 is CASSYGREQFF. CDR3 sequence (DNA): TGTGCCAGCAGTTACGGGCGCGAGCAGTTCTTC.

The CDR3 region has the DNA TGTGCCAGCAGTTCCAGCGGGGGAATGAATGAGCAGTTCTTC. It encodes CASSSSGGMNEQFF. This chain joins TRBV28 and TRBJ2-1; 8 nucleotides line up with TRBD2. The CDR3 is 14 amino acids. V shed 4 bases, J shed 7 bases, and the junction held 6 bases outside the gene matches. The germline gives CDR1 MDHEN, CDR2 SYDVKM.

Turning to this clone: Its ends do not fully match the called genes, so a read error is possible. The rearrangement uses TRBV7-9 and TRBJ1-1; D might be TRBD1 (5 bases). CDR1 and CDR2 (germline): SEHNR, FQNEAQ (reference sequence). The CDR3 runs to 12 residues. CDR3 nucleotide sequence: TGTTCCAGCAGCTTAGAGGGGACTGAAGCTTTCTTT. Translation: CSSSLEGTEAFF.

This clone came up a few times. The rearrangement uses TRBV6-6 and TRBJ1-1; D not resolved. Germline assignment: CDR1 MNHNY and CDR2 SVGAGI (reference sequence). The germline V and J ends were trimmed by 6 bases and 4 bases, with 9 bases remaining between them. This CDR3 region has 12 residues. DNA of the CDR3: TGTGCCAGCAGCCCGGGGAGCACTGAAGCTTTCTTT. Translation gives CASSPGSTEAFF.

The gene calls are TRBV6-6 and TRBJ2-1, with TRBD2 matching 8 bases. Germline V lookup: CDR1 MNHNY, CDR2 SVGAGI (reference sequence). This CDR3 has 15 amino acids. V dropped 6 bases and J dropped 5; count of bases not matched to a gene: 9. This CDR3 reads CASSQPGLGHNEQFF. In DNA, the CDR3 is TGTGCCAGCAGCCAACCGGGACTAGGCCACAATGAGCAGTTCTTC.

This rearrangement joins TRBV7-8 to TRBJ2-5; tentative D call: TRBD1 (5 bases). CDR1 is SGHVS and CDR2 is FQNEAQ in the germline V gene. This CDR3 is built from 14 residues. Trimming shortened V by 0 bases and J by 7 bases, and 12 bases separated the two germline ends. The CDR3 nucleotides read TGTGCCAGCAGCTTAGCGGGGCAGGCCGTGACCCAGTACTTC. As protein: CASSLAGQAVTQYF. Full variable domain (rest looked up from reference TRBV7-8 and TRBJ2-5): GAGVSQSPRYKVAKRGQDVALRCDPISGHVSLFWYQQALGQGPEFLTYFQNEAQLDKSGLPSDRFFAERPEGSVSTLKIQRTQQEDSAVYLCASSLAGQAVTQYFGPGTRLLVL.

This clone was counted a few times. J is TRBJ2-7 and V is TRBV18; 10 nucleotides line up with TRBD1. Germline CDR1 is KGHSH and CDR2 is LQKENI. The V segment lost 4 bases and the J segment 1 base; nucleotides outside the gene matches: 1. This CDR3 is built from 14 residues. The CDR3: CASSRQGASYEQYF. The CDR3, as DNA: TGTGCCAGCTCACGACAGGGGGCATCCTACGAGCAGTACTTC.

V gene TRBV7-2 combines with J gene TRBJ2-7, with 10 bases identical to TRBD2. V shed 5 bases and J 3 bases; nucleotides not matched to a gene: 4. The CDR3 runs to 14 residues. The germline V gene has CDR1 SGHTA and CDR2 FQGNSA. The CDR3 reads CASSATSGNYEQYF. In nucleotides, the CDR3 is TGTGCCAGCAGCGCTACTAGCGGGAACTACGAGCAGTACTTC.

The chain recombines TRBV28 with TRBJ1-6; D not resolved. The CDR3 loop spans 17 amino acids. Germline lookup yields CDR1 MDHEN and CDR2 SYDVKM. Trimming pared 2 bases from V and 4 bases from J, leaving 15 bases between. CDR3 sequence (DNA): TGTGCCAGCAGTTTAGCCGGGATCCGGGCATATAATTCACCCCTCCACTTT. It encodes CASSLAGIRAYNSPLHF.

The chain combines TRBV25-1 with TRBJ1-5; maybe TRBD1 (5 bases). The V and J ends lost 3 bases and 5 bases respectively, with 11 bases between them. This CDR3 comprises 14 residues. Germline V gene sequence: CDR1 MGHDK, CDR2 SYGVNS. In DNA form, the CDR3 reads TGTGCCAGCAGTGACCAGGGTCGGGATCAGCCCCAGCATTTT. Protein sequence: CASSDQGRDQPQHF.

V gene TRBV7-2 combines with J gene TRBJ2-1, with 12 nucleotides matching TRBD2. Germline V gene data show CDR1 as SGHTA and CDR2 as FQGNSA. The CDR3 is 17 amino acids. With V trimmed by 4 bases and J by 1 base, 5 bases remained unmatched. CDR3 amino acids: CASSSWTSGDSYNEQFF. In DNA form, the CDR3 reads TGTGCCAGCAGCTCTTGGACTAGCGGGGATTCCTACAATGAGCAGTTCTTC.

V usage is TRBV5-5 and J usage is TRBJ1-1, with 9 positions matching TRBD1. V lost 4 bases to trimming and J lost 3 bases; unmatched junction nucleotides: 7. CDR1 is SGHKS and CDR2 is YYEKEE in the germline V gene (reference sequence). The CDR3 has 15 amino acids. The CDR3 sequence: CASSPGTGYDTEAFF. DNA for the CDR3: TGTGCCAGCAGCCCCGGGACAGGGTACGACACTGAAGCTTTCTTT.

As regards this clone: Other DNA sequences in the sample encode the same CDR3. CDR3 sequence: CASSPGQTYEQYF. For the CDR3, the DNA is TGTGCCAGCTCACCGGGACAGACCTACGAGCAGTACTTC. The V gene is TRBV18, the J gene TRBJ2-7, with TRBD1 matching 7 bases. V shed 3 bases and J 2 bases; nucleotides not matched to a gene: 1. CDR3 length: 13 residues. Germline CDR1 KGHSH, CDR2 LQKENI.

Points on this clone: Mismatch with germline at one junction end may stem from a read error. The V and J genes are TRBV5-1 and TRBJ2-5; TRBD1 might be the D (7 bases). Germline V gene sequence: CDR1 SGHRS, CDR2 YFSETQ. The CDR3 consists of 15 residues. The CDR3 DNA is TGCGCCAGCAAAAATAGCAGGGGGGAAAGAGAGGCCCAGTACTTC. It encodes CASKNSRGEREAQYF.

The rearrangement joins TRBV19 to TRBJ2-2; a possible D gene is TRBD1 (7 bases). Germline values: CDR1 LNHDA, CDR2 SQIVND (reference sequence). The length of the CDR3 is 16 residues. Trimming took 3 bases from V and 0 from J, leaving 11 bases between them. The CDR3 region is CASSMEGTANTGELFF. CDR3 nucleotides: TGTGCCAGTAGTATGGAGGGGACAGCGAACACCGGGGAGCTGTTTTTT.

The chain is built from TRBV5-1 and TRBJ2-2; 8 bases align to TRBD1. From germline, CDR1 is SGHRS and CDR2 YFSETQ. The CDR3 has 15 amino acids. V lost 3 bases to trimming and J lost 5 bases; unmatched junction nucleotides: 6. DNA of the CDR3: TGCGCCAGCAGCTCGACAGGGGAAAGGACCGGGGAGCTGTTTTTT. Amino acid sequence: CASSSTGERTGELFF.

The chain combines TRBV5-4 with TRBJ2-3, with TRBD2 identical over 9 bases. The length of the CDR3 is 16 residues. Trimming took 1 base from V and 3 from J; bases not matched to a gene: 6. Looked up from germline, CDR1 is SGHNT and CDR2 is YYREEE (reference sequence). CDR3 protein: CASSLFGLAGTDTQYF. CDR3 nucleotides: TGTGCCAGCAGCTTGTTCGGCCTAGCGGGGACAGATACGCAGTATTTT. The full variable domain, rest sourced from reference TRBV5-4 and TRBJ2-3, is ETGVTQSPTHLIKTRGQQVTLRCSSQSGHNTVSWYQQALGQGPQFIFQYYREEENGRGNFPPRFSGLQFPNYSSELNVNALELDDSALYLCASSLFGLAGTDTQYFGPGTRLTVL.

The genes are TRBV10-3 and TRBJ1-5; no clear D. The CDR3 is 12 residues long. The ends were cut back, 6 bases at V and 0 bases at J, with 3 bases in the middle. The germline V gene has CDR1 ENHRY and CDR2 SYGVKD. The CDR3 sequence is CAISGSNQPQHF. CDR3 DNA sequence: TGTGCCATCAGCGGTAGCAATCAGCCCCAGCATTTT.

The V gene is TRBV27, the J gene TRBJ1-5, with TRBD1 matching 7 bases. The germline V gene has CDR1 MNHEY and CDR2 SMNVEV (reference sequence). Trimming at V came to 0 bases and at J to 3 bases, leaving 14 bases not matched to a gene. The CDR3 consists of 19 residues. This CDR3 is CASSLSQPGGMGVNQPQHF. The CDR3 DNA sequence: TGTGCCAGCAGTTTATCTCAACCAGGGGGTATGGGCGTCAATCAGCCCCAGCATTTT.

A remark on this clone: Its ends do not fully match the called genes, so a read error is possible. The rearrangement links TRBV7-2 to TRBJ1-1, with no clear D. The CDR3 contains 14 residues. Per the germline V gene, CDR1 is SGHTA and CDR2 is FQGNSA. CDR3 amino acids: CAGSGQIMNTEAFF. DNA of the CDR3: TGTGCCGGCAGTGGCCAAATCATGAACACTGAAGCTTTCTTT. Based on the CDR3 plus reference TRBV7-2 and TRBJ1-1, the full variable domain is GAGVSQSPSNKVTEKGKDVELRCDPISGHTALYWYRQSLGQGLEFLIYFQGNSAPDKSGLPSDRFSAERTGGSVSTLTIQRTQQEDSAVYLCAGSGQIMNTEAFFGQGTRLTVV.

The chain is built from TRBV7-2 and TRBJ2-7; D might be TRBD1 (5 bases). This CDR3 region has 14 residues. Deletions cut 6 bases from V and 3 bases from J, with 15 bases between. Germline CDR1 reads SGHTA; CDR2 reads FQGNSA. CDR3 sequence: CASRIDRTHYEQYF. Here the CDR3 DNA reads TGTGCCAGCAGAATTGACAGAACCCACTACGAGCAGTACTTC.